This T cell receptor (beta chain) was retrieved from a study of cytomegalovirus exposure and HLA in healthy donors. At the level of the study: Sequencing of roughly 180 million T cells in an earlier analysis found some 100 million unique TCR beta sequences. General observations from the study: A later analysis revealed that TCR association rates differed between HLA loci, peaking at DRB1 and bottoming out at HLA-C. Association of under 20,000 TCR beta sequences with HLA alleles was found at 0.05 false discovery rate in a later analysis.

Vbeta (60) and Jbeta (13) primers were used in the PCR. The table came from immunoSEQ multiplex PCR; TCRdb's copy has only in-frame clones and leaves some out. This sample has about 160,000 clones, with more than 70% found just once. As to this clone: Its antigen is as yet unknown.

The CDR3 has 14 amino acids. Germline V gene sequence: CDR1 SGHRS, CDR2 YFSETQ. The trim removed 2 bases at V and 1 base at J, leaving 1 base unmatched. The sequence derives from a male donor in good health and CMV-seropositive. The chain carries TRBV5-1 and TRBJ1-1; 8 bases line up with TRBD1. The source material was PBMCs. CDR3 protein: CASSFRGPNTEAFF. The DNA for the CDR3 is TGCGCCAGCAGCTTCAGGGGGCCGAACACTGAAGCTTTCTTT.